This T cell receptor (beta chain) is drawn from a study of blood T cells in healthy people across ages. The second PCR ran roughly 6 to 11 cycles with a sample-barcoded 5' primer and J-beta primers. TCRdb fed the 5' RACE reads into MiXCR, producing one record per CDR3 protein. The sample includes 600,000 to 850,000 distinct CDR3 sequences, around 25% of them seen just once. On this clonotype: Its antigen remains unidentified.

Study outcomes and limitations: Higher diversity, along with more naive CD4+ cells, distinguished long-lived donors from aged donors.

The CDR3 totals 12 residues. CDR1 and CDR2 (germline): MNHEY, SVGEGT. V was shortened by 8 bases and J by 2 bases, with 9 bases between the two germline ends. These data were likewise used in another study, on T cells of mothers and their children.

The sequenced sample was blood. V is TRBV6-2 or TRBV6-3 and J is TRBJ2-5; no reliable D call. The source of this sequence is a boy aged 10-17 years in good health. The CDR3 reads CASAQTQETQYF. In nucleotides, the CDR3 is TGTGCCAGCGCACAGACGCAAGAGACCCAGTACTTC.